Below are 23 T cell receptor beta chains sequenced from a single sample in a study of T-cell reconstitution after alpha-beta-depleted transplantation in children. This sample's TCRbeta library carried unique molecular identifier barcodes. TCRdb fed the PCR reads into MiXCR, producing one record per CDR3 protein. The data contain 210,000 or so distinct CDR3 sequences, 8.5% to 10% of them singletons. The source was PBMCs from the stem cell graft donor, collected from the stem cell graft. The source is a human donor who donated a stem cell graft to a child with acute lymphoblastic leukemia.

This clonotype appeared many times. The rearrangement links TRBV5-1 to TRBJ1-4; no clear D gene. There are 16 residues in the CDR3. Germline loops: CDR1 SGHRS, CDR2 YFSETQ. Trimming stripped 0 bases from V and 5 bases from J, with 14 bases between. The chain's CDR3 is CASSLGDPPINEKLFF. CDR3 DNA: TGCGCCAGCAGCTTGGGGGATCCTCCTATAAATGAAAAACTGTTTTTT.

This clonotype was counted ten times or more. The chain is built from TRBV29-1 and TRBJ2-7; possibly TRBD1 for D (5 bases). V was trimmed by 1 base and J by 3 bases, leaving 13 bases between them. There are 14 residues in the CDR3. CDR1 is SQVTM, CDR2 ANQGSEA, per germline. The CDR3: CSVEGRGSSYEQYF. The CDR3 DNA reads as TGCAGCGTTGAAGGAAGGGGCTCCAGCTACGAGCAGTACTTC.

This clonotype was counted only a few times. The rearrangement joins TRBV18 to TRBJ1-1; TRBD1 matches at 7 bases. The germline V gene has CDR1 KGHSH and CDR2 LQKENI. The CDR3 is 17 amino acids. The trim removed 1 base at V and 4 bases at J, leaving 12 bases unmatched. CDR3 sequence (DNA): TGTGCCAGCTCACCACTAGTCACAGTAGCAGGGGGCACTGAAGCTTTCTTT. Protein: CASSPLVTVAGGTEAFF.

This clonotype was counted many times. This chain uses TRBV5-1 with TRBJ2-3, with no clear D. Germline CDR1 reads SGHRS; CDR2 reads YFSETQ. V lost 2 bases and J 2 bases, leaving 9 bases between the germline ends. The CDR3 sequence is 14 residues long. The CDR3 region has the DNA TGCGCCAGCAGCTTCTCAGGACCCACAGATACGCAGTATTTT. Its translation is CASSFSGPTDTQYF. Drawing the rest from reference TRBV5-1 and TRBJ2-3, the complete variable domain is KAGVTQTPRYLIKTRGQQVTLSCSPISGHRSVSWYQQTPGQGLQFLFEYFSETQRNKGNFPGRFSGRQFSNSRSEMNVSTLELGDSALYLCASSFSGPTDTQYFGPGTRLTVL.

This clonotype was detected ten times or more. The chain is built from TRBV6-1 and TRBJ1-4; a possible D gene is TRBD1 (5 bases). This CDR3 spans 17 amino acids. Germline CDR1 reads MNHNS; CDR2 reads SASEGT. V lost 6 bases, J lost 8 bases, and 25 bases lay in between. CDR3 in amino acids: CASSPRLDTSAREKLFF. The CDR3 DNA reads TGTGCCAGCAGCCCGCGGCTGGACACCTCAGCGCGGGAAAAACTGTTTTTT.

The chain uses TRBV6-5 and TRBJ2-1; 9 nucleotides line up with TRBD1. The germline V gene has CDR1 MNHEY and CDR2 SVGAGI. Losses at the gene ends were 4 bases for V and 7 bases for J; bases not matched to a gene: 11. The CDR3 covers 16 residues. The DNA for the CDR3 is TGTGCCAGCAGTTTCCGATCAACCGGGACAGGGAATGAGCAGTTCTTC. This translates into CASSFRSTGTGNEQFF.

This clonotype was seen repeatedly, ten times or more. This sequence joins TRBV4-2 and TRBJ2-3; no definite D call. Germline assignment: CDR1 LGHNA and CDR2 YNFKEQ. Trimming took 6 bases from V and 4 from J, leaving 8 bases between them. This CDR3 is built from 12 residues. DNA of the CDR3: TGTGCCAGCAGTCATAGGGCAGATACGCAGTATTTT. Its protein product is CASSHRADTQYF.

V is TRBV20-1 and J is TRBJ1-1; D uncertain. Germline V gene sequence: CDR1 DFQATT, CDR2 SNEGSKA (reference sequence). Between the trimmed V and J ends, which lost 0 bases and 0 bases, there was a span of 11 bases. This CDR3 is 15 amino acids long. CDR3 in amino acids: CSARDEGSMNTEAFF. The CDR3 bases are TGCAGTGCTAGAGATGAGGGTTCCATGAACACTGAAGCTTTCTTT.

The chain employs TRBV9 and TRBJ1-1; weak D call: TRBD1 (6 bases). The ends were cut back, 4 bases at V and 0 bases at J, with 13 bases in the middle. The CDR3 extends over 15 amino acids. Germline CDR1 and CDR2: SGDLS and YYNGEE. This CDR3 is CASSFRDTVNTEAFF. The CDR3 DNA reads TGTGCCAGCAGCTTCCGGGACACCGTGAACACTGAAGCTTTCTTT.

This clonotype was seen a handful of times. The V call is TRBV11-2, the J call TRBJ2-1; tentative D call: TRBD2 (5 bases). The CDR3 covers 15 residues. CDR1 SGHAT and CDR2 FQNNGV come from the germline V gene. With 4 bases removed from V and 10 bases from J, the gap between germline ends came to 20 bases. Here the CDR3 reads CASSSFEGIMREQFF. The CDR3 coding sequence is TGTGCCAGCAGCTCGTTTGAGGGAATCATGAGGGAGCAGTTCTTC.

This clonotype was seen ten or more times. J is TRBJ2-3 and V is TRBV20-1; a weak D match, TRBD1 (5 bases). The V and J ends lost 6 bases and 2 bases respectively, with 12 bases between them. The CDR3 sequence is 13 residues long. The germline V gene has CDR1 DFQATT and CDR2 SNEGSKA (reference sequence). The CDR3 bases are TGCAGTGCAAACAGGCTAATCACAGATACGCAGTATTTT. Translated, it gives CSANRLITDTQYF.

This clonotype was seen at least ten times. V and J are TRBV5-1 and TRBJ1-1, with unresolved D. The CDR3 is 13 amino acids. Looked up from germline, CDR1 is SGHRS and CDR2 is YFSETQ. The ends were cut back, 0 bases at V and 10 bases at J, with 13 bases in the middle. CDR3 loop: CASSLAYESTAFF. Here the CDR3 DNA reads TGCGCCAGCAGCTTGGCCTATGAGAGCACAGCTTTCTTT.

The sample holds many counts of this clonotype. The chain joins TRBV7-9 to TRBJ1-2; D is possibly TRBD1 (5 bases). The CDR3 consists of 15 residues. The V gene lost 0 bases and the J gene lost 4 bases, with 12 bases spanning the gap. Germline V CDR1 and CDR2: SEHNR, FQNEAQ (reference sequence). CDR3 region: CASSLAADRTYGYTF. The CDR3 nucleotides read TGTGCCAGCAGCTTAGCAGCTGACAGAACCTATGGCTACACCTTC.

J is TRBJ1-2 and V is TRBV7-8, with 8 bases fitting TRBD1. This CDR3 has 15 residues. Per germline, CDR1 SGHVS and CDR2 FQNEAQ. J gave up 4 bases and V 0 bases, and 4 bases lay outside the gene matches. In nucleotides, the CDR3 is TGTGCCAGCAGCTTAGCGTCAGGGGGCCCCTATGGCTACACCTTC. Translated: CASSLASGGPYGYTF.

This clonotype was seen many times. The rearrangement uses TRBV20-1 and TRBJ2-5; 9 nucleotides line up with TRBD2. J was trimmed by 2 bases and V by 5 bases; bases with no gene match: 9. Germline assignment: CDR1 DFQATT and CDR2 SNEGSKA (reference sequence). This CDR3 comprises 15 residues. This CDR3 reads CSAFSPSGEQETQYF. CDR3 DNA: TGCAGTGCTTTTTCCCCTAGCGGGGAACAAGAGACCCAGTACTTC.

In this sample, this clonotype turned up many times. The chain joins TRBV4-2 to TRBJ1-2, with D perhaps TRBD1 (5 bases). Trimming stripped 0 bases from V and 7 bases from J, with 21 bases between. The CDR3 spans 17 residues. Germline-derived CDR1 and CDR2 are LGHNA and YNFKEQ. The CDR3 is CASSQDAAEGRFFGYTF. The CDR3, as DNA: TGTGCCAGCAGCCAAGACGCTGCGGAGGGGCGCTTCTTTGGCTACACCTTC.

The sample holds many counts of this clonotype. The V and J genes are TRBV5-1 and TRBJ2-1; 8 bases are shared with TRBD2. This CDR3 comprises 15 residues. Trimming took 5 bases from V and 0 from J; bases not matched to a gene: 4. Germline V CDR1 and CDR2: SGHRS, YFSETQ. CDR3 DNA: TGCGCCAGCAGAGAACGGGGGGGCTCCTACAATGAGCAGTTCTTC. As protein: CASRERGGSYNEQFF.

This clonotype appeared a few times. The rearrangement links TRBV7-6 to TRBJ1-5; no clear D gene. V was clipped by 5 bases and J by 6 bases, with 11 bases between them. Looked up from germline, CDR1 is SGHVS and CDR2 is FNYEAQ. There are 13 residues in the CDR3. In DNA, the CDR3 is TGTGCCAGCAGCCGACATGCGGGTCAGCCCCAGCATTTT. Its protein product is CASSRHAGQPQHF.

This clonotype is categorized as medium-sized. This chain uses TRBV7-9 with TRBJ1-1; TRBD1 matches 7 bases. In germline, CDR1 is SEHNR, CDR2 FQNEAQ (reference sequence). The CDR3 totals 15 residues. With 5 bases clipped from V and 1 base from J, the junction kept 7 bases outside the gene matches. Here the CDR3 reads CASSPGGTANTEAFF. CDR3 nucleotides: TGTGCCAGCAGCCCCGGTGGGACAGCGAACACTGAAGCTTTCTTT.

This clonotype was recorded at least ten times. The chain employs TRBV7-9 and TRBJ2-1; 8 bases fit TRBD1. The CDR3 is 15 amino acids. V lost 5 bases, J lost 5 bases, and 8 bases stayed unmatched. Germline CDR1 is SEHNR and CDR2 is FQNEAQ (reference sequence). CDR3 sequence (DNA): TGTGCCAGCAGCCCCTGGACAGGGAGCCACAATGAGCAGTTCTTC. Its translation: CASSPWTGSHNEQFF.

This clonotype was counted ten times or more. V and J are TRBV12-3 or TRBV12-4 and TRBJ1-1; tentative D call: TRBD1 (6 bases). This CDR3 spans 11 amino acids. Trimming stripped 6 bases from V and 7 bases from J, with 9 bases between. The CDR3 DNA follows: TGTGCCAGCAGCGAACAGGGTGAAGCTTTCTTT. This encodes CASSEQGEAFF.

This rearrangement joins TRBV10-3 to TRBJ2-7; possible D gene TRBD1, 5 bases. Germline assignment: CDR1 ENHRY and CDR2 SYGVKD. CDR3 length: 16 amino acids. V shed 6 bases and J shed 5 bases, with 23 bases lying between them. The CDR3 sequence is CAISPLSRRTRNEQYF. In nucleotides, the CDR3 is TGTGCCATCAGCCCCTTAAGCAGACGGACAAGAAACGAGCAGTACTTC.

This clonotype has ten or more counts. The chain employs TRBV6-5 and TRBJ2-7; 8 bases align to TRBD1. Per germline, CDR1 MNHEY and CDR2 SVGAGI. There are 15 residues in the CDR3. The V gene end was trimmed by 0 bases and the J gene end by 3 bases; junction bases not matched to a gene: 4. The chain's CDR3 is CASSYSETGDYEQYF. CDR3 DNA: TGTGCCAGCAGTTACTCAGAGACAGGGGACTACGAGCAGTACTTC.